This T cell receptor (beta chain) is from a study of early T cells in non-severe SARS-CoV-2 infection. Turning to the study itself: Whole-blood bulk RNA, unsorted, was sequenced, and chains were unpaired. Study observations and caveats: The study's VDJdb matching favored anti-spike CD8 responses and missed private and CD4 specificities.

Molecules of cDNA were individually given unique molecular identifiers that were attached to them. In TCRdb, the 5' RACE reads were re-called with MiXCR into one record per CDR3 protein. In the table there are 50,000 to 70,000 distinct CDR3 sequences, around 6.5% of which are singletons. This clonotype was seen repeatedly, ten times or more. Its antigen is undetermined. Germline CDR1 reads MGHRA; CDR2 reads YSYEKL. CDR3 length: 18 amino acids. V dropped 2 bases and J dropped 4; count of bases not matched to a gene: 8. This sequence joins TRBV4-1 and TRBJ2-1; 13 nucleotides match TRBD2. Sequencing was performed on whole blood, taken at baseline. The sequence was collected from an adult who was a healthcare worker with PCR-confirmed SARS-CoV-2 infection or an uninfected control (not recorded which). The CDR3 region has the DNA TGCGCCAGCAGCCAAATGGGACTAGCGGGAAAGGCTTACAATGAGCAGTTCTTC. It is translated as CASSQMGLAGKAYNEQFF.